This TCR beta chain originates from a study of T cells in Graves' hyperthyroidism and ophthalmopathy. The study excluded patients with uncontrolled infection, other autoimmune disease, pregnancy or lactation. Researchers amplified the TCR beta CDR3 regions from RNA transcripts. The HTBI primer set drove a first-round RT-PCR of the TCR CDR3. TCRdb re-analysed the multiplex PCR reads in MiXCR, keeping a single row per CDR3 protein. This repertoire shows around 250,000 distinct CDR3 sequences, around 25% found once; its top ten account for approximately 35%. There are many counts of this clonotype. The conserved closing phenylalanine or tryptophan is absent in this CDR3, likely reflecting a read error. Sequenced input: blood. This receptor was obtained from a woman between 40 and 50 years old with Graves' ophthalmopathy.

The CDR3 DNA reads as TGTGCCAGCAGCCAGAGTCACGAGCAGTACCTC. Protein product: CASSQSHEQYL. The chain couples TRBV6-1 to TRBJ2-7; no definite D call. V was trimmed by 6 bases and J by 5 bases, leaving 8 bases between them. Germline V gives CDR1 MNHNS, CDR2 SASEGT. The CDR3 length is 11 residues.